This T cell receptor (beta chain) emerged from a study of blood T cell repertoires in COVID-19. Background on the study: Samples representing acute and convalescent COVID-19 were sourced from the United States, Italy and Spain. Sources were T cells, B-cell-depleted T cells, or PBMCs; the material itself was cDNA or gDNA.

With respect to this clone: Other DNA sequences in the sample encode the same CDR3.

Per the authors' pipeline: Reference gene primer amplification in the assay estimated nucleated cell counts. Libraries were prepared by immunoSEQ multiplex PCR; TCRdb keeps only in-frame clonotypes and omits some of them. The V and J calls and clone size come from that table; D and trimming were worked out from the DNA. The sample includes approximately 360,000 clones, about 90% of them seen just once. V trimming: 2 bases; J trimming: 1 base; junction bases outside the gene matches: 2. The CDR3 is made up of 14 amino acids. Germline V gives CDR1 SGHDT, CDR2 YYEEEE. The sequenced sample consisted of peripheral blood. The sequence was collected from a middle-aged man with acute or convalescent COVID-19. The chain joins TRBV5-6 to TRBJ2-5; 7 nucleotides line up with TRBD1. This CDR3 is CASSLGGLQETQYF. The CDR3 DNA follows: TGTGCCAGCAGCTTAGGGGGCCTCCAAGAGACCCAGTACTTC.